These 23 T cell receptor beta chains originate from one sample sequenced in a study of CD8 T cells in ankylosing spondylitis. The study's findings and limits: It appeared that ankylosing spondylitis blood was characterized by a TCR beta motif of roughly 8 highly homologous variants.

These receptors have no identified antigens. One entry per CDR3 protein, called by TCRdb with MiXCR from the 5' RACE reads. This table has 670,000 or so distinct CDR3 sequences, roughly 19% appearing once. Sequencing input: blood, either unsorted or a sorted T cell fraction (not recorded which). These receptors originate from a male donor with ankylosing spondylitis.

This clonotype was detected once. This chain joins TRBV20-1 and TRBJ2-7, with 9 positions matching TRBD2. CDR1 is DFQATT and CDR2 is SNEGSKA in the germline V gene (reference sequence). The V and J ends lost 1 base and 2 bases, in that order; junction bases with no gene match: 3. This CDR3 has 14 residues. CDR3 DNA: TGCAGTGCTAGAGGAGCGGGAGGCCCCTACGAGCAGTACTTC. Its protein product is CSARGAGGPYEQYF.

This clonotype was seen many times. The gene calls are TRBV20-1 and TRBJ2-7, with D possibly being TRBD1 (5 bases). Per germline, CDR1 DFQATT and CDR2 SNEGSKA (reference sequence). The germline V and J ends were trimmed by 0 bases and 2 bases, with 11 bases remaining between them. The CDR3 is 14 amino acids. CDR3 protein: CSARDRVYPYEQYF. The CDR3 nucleotides read TGCAGTGCTAGAGACAGGGTTTATCCCTACGAGCAGTACTTC.

The chain's CDR3 is CASSELAVYEQYF. Written as DNA, the CDR3 is TGTGCCAGCAGTGAACTGGCGGTCTACGAGCAGTACTTC. V gene TRBV6-1 combines with J gene TRBJ2-7; no definite D call. Trimming removed 2 bases from V and 3 bases from J, with 8 bases in between. The CDR3 has 13 residues. Germline loops: CDR1 MNHNS, CDR2 SASEGT.

This clonotype has ten or more counts. V and J are TRBV3-1 and TRBJ2-1, with TRBD2 as a possible D gene (7 bases). CDR3 length equals 21 residues. Germline V gene data show CDR1 as LGHDT and CDR2 as YNNKEL (reference sequence). The germline V and J ends were trimmed by 0 bases and 0 bases, with 24 bases remaining between them. Here the CDR3 DNA reads TGTGCCAGCAGCCAAGAAGCGAGGGGGGGCCTGATACCGAGCTCCTACAATGAGCAGTTCTTC. Residues: CASSQEARGGLIPSSYNEQFF.

The chain is built from TRBV28 and TRBJ1-4, with TRBD1 as a possible D gene (5 bases). Trimming removed 5 bases from V and 8 bases from J, with 15 bases in between. The germline V gene has CDR1 MDHEN and CDR2 SYDVKM. This CDR3 has 14 amino acids. DNA for the CDR3: TGTGCCAGCAGTCCTCAGGGAGGAGTAGAAAAACTGTTTTTT. Amino acid sequence: CASSPQGGVEKLFF.

This clonotype was detected a few times. The chain carries TRBV12-3 or TRBV12-4 and TRBJ2-5, with D possibly matching TRBD2 (6 bases). The V gene lost 5 bases and the J gene lost 5 bases, with 15 bases spanning the gap. This CDR3 region has 14 residues. As DNA, the CDR3 is TGTGCCAGCAGTGGTAGGAGGGATGACGAGACCCAGTACTTC. The encoded protein is CASSGRRDDETQYF.

This clonotype occurred a few times. The rearrangement joins TRBV10-3 to TRBJ2-2; D might be TRBD1 or TRBD2, each matching 5 bases. The germline V gene has CDR1 ENHRY and CDR2 SYGVKD. The V end lost 6 bases, the J end lost 0 bases, and 8 bases lay between the germline ends. There are 14 residues in the CDR3. DNA for the CDR3: TGTGCCATCAGCGGGGCCACGAACACCGGGGAGCTGTTTTTT. It encodes CAISGATNTGELFF.

This clonotype has just a few counts. The CDR3 DNA sequence: TGTGCCAGCCGGGAGCAGCTAGACACCGGGGAGCTGTTTTTT. Its protein is CASREQLDTGELFF. The chain has TRBV6-2 or TRBV6-3 and TRBJ2-2; D might be TRBD2 (6 bases). The ends were cut back, 8 bases at V and 3 bases at J, with 13 bases in the middle. This CDR3 contains 14 residues. Germline CDR1 and CDR2: MNHEY and SVGEGT.

The chain joins TRBV3-1 to TRBJ2-1, with D possibly being TRBD1 (5 bases). Germline-derived CDR1 and CDR2 are LGHDT and YNNKEL (reference sequence). CDR3 size: 16 residues. Trimming shortened V by 1 base and J by 7 bases, and 17 bases separated the two germline ends. This chain's CDR3 is CASSQGGSLLGNEQFF. CDR3 in DNA: TGTGCCAGCAGCCAAGGGGGCTCTCTCCTGGGGAATGAGCAGTTCTTC.

The chain uses TRBV12-3 or TRBV12-4 and TRBJ2-1, with a tentative D call TRBD1 (6 bases). Trimming took 3 bases from V and 8 from J, leaving 14 bases between them. The CDR3 covers 14 residues. CDR3 nucleotides: TGTGCCAGCAGTTTTCGGGCAGGGGACCATGAGCAGTTCTTC. It yields the protein CASSFRAGDHEQFF.

The chain links TRBV25-1 to TRBJ1-6; unclear D gene. This CDR3 region has 14 residues. V gave up 2 bases and J gave up 4 bases, with 6 bases separating them. Germline V gives CDR1 MGHDK, CDR2 SYGVNS. CDR3 sequence reads: CASSERFYNSPLHF. The CDR3 nucleotides are TGTGCCAGCAGTGAACGGTTTTATAATTCACCCCTCCACTTT.

This clonotype was observed a handful of times. V and J are TRBV20-1 and TRBJ2-7; the D gene is possibly TRBD1 (6 bases). V gave up 5 bases and J gave up 0 bases, with 14 bases separating them. CDR1 DFQATT and CDR2 SNEGSKA come from the germline V gene (reference sequence). The CDR3 consists of 14 residues. Written as DNA, the CDR3 is TGCAGTGCTCGACGACAGGCAGGCTCCTACGAGCAGTACTTC. Translation: CSARRQAGSYEQYF.

In its sample, this clonotype was seen a few times. CDR3 DNA: TGTGCCATCAGTGAGGGCGCGGGCCAAGAGACCCAGTACTTC. Protein: CAISEGAGQETQYF. This chain connects TRBV10-3 to TRBJ2-5, with D maybe TRBD2 (5 bases). The CDR3 runs 14 residues. Germline loops: CDR1 ENHRY, CDR2 SYGVKD. With 2 bases removed from V and 1 base from J, the gap between germline ends came to 8 bases.

The J gene is TRBJ1-2, the V gene TRBV11-3; D gene uncertain. Trimming removed 3 bases from V and 4 bases from J, with 12 bases in between. The CDR3 totals 14 residues. The V gene's germline CDR1 is SGHNT and CDR2 YENEEA. CDR3: CASSLRDTSYGYTF. CDR3 in DNA: TGTGCCAGCAGCTTGAGGGATACTTCCTATGGCTACACCTTC.

The chain couples TRBV12-3 or TRBV12-4 to TRBJ2-7, with 7 nucleotides matching TRBD2. This CDR3 comprises 14 residues. The junction had 5 bases not matched to a gene; V was cut back by 3 bases and J by 3 bases. For the CDR3, the DNA is TGTGCCAGCAGTTTTGGCGGGGGAGTCTACGAGCAGTACTTC. Translation: CASSFGGGVYEQYF.

V is TRBV20-1 and J is TRBJ2-3; D unresolved. The CDR3 sequence is 14 residues long. The germline CDR1 and CDR2 sequences are DFQATT and SNEGSKA (reference sequence). V lost 3 bases and J lost 0, with 10 bases in between. CDR3 region: CSASVSDSTDTQYF. CDR3 DNA sequence: TGCAGTGCTAGTGTATCGGACAGCACAGATACGCAGTATTTT.

This clonotype was detected a few times. The chain joins TRBV5-1 to TRBJ2-1; 8 nucleotides align to TRBD1. The CDR3 totals 17 residues. After removal of 0 bases from V and 3 bases from J, the junction contained 8 bases not matched to a gene. CDR1 SGHRS and CDR2 YFSETQ come from the germline V gene. CDR3 sequence reads: CASSLAPQGAIYNEQFF. The CDR3 DNA is TGCGCCAGCAGCTTGGCTCCCCAGGGGGCCATCTACAATGAGCAGTTCTTC. Together with reference TRBV5-1 and TRBJ2-1, the CDR3 gives the full variable domain: KAGVTQTPRYLIKTRGQQVTLSCSPISGHRSVSWYQQTPGQGLQFLFEYFSETQRNKGNFPGRFSGRQFSNSRSEMNVSTLELGDSALYLCASSLAPQGAIYNEQFFGPGTRLTVL.

This clonotype was counted many times. The chain couples TRBV12-3 or TRBV12-4 to TRBJ1-5; no reliable D call. Between the trimmed V and J ends, which lost 5 bases and 3 bases, there was a span of 14 bases. CDR3 length: 15 amino acids. CDR3 loop: CASSLSGGYNQPQHF. Here the CDR3 DNA reads TGTGCCAGCAGTCTCTCGGGAGGGTACAATCAGCCCCAGCATTTT.

This rearrangement joins TRBV14 to TRBJ2-7; TRBD2 matches 12 bases. Germline lookup yields CDR1 SGHDN and CDR2 FVKESK. V dropped 2 bases and J dropped 6; count of bases not matched to a gene: 17. CDR3 length equals 19 residues. CDR3 nucleotides: TGTGCCAGCAGCCAATTTGCTAGCGGGAGGGGTCTTCGGCGGGGCGAGCAGTACTTC. Its translation: CASSQFASGRGLRRGEQYF. Looking up the rest from reference TRBV14 and TRBJ2-7 gives the full variable domain: EAGVTQFPSHSVIEKGQTVTLRCDPISGHDNLYWYRRVMGKEIKFLLHFVKESKQDESGMPNNRFLAERTGGTYSTLKVQPAELEDSGVYFCASSQFASGRGLRRGEQYFGPGTRLTVT.

V is TRBV10-3 and J is TRBJ1-5; D call uncertain. The CDR3 sequence is 14 residues long. V lost 3 bases and J lost 0, with 6 bases in between. The germline CDR1 and CDR2 sequences are ENHRY and SYGVKD. The CDR3 DNA sequence: TGTGCCATCAGTGAACAAGGTAGCAATCAGCCCCAGCATTTT. Translation: CAISEQGSNQPQHF.

This clonotype has only a few counts. This chain joins TRBV7-2 and TRBJ1-1; TRBD1 matches 12 bases. Germline CDR1 and CDR2: SGHTA and FQGNSA. The trim removed 6 bases at V and 7 bases at J, leaving 6 bases unmatched. This CDR3 spans 14 amino acids. As DNA, the CDR3 is TGTGCCAGCAGACCGGGACAGGGGGCTTTTGAAGCTTTCTTT. It yields the protein CASRPGQGAFEAFF.

V usage is TRBV7-9 and J usage is TRBJ2-3; 10 bases agree with TRBD1. Germline V lookup: CDR1 SEHNR, CDR2 FQNEAQ (reference sequence). The CDR3 sequence is 13 residues long. CDR3 DNA sequence: TGTGCTCCAGGGACAGGGGGCACAGATACGCAGTATTTT. This codes for CAPGTGGTDTQYF.

There are a few counts of this clonotype. The gene calls are TRBV5-1 and TRBJ1-1; no reliable D call. V lost 3 bases and J 5 bases, leaving 23 bases between the germline ends. This CDR3 spans 17 amino acids. Germline values: CDR1 SGHRS, CDR2 YFSETQ. The CDR3 loop reads CASSSGLTGLVGTEAFF. CDR3 coding DNA: TGCGCCAGCAGCTCCGGATTGACGGGCCTGGTAGGGACTGAAGCTTTCTTT.